This T cell receptor (beta chain) comes out of a study of CD8 T cells in ankylosing spondylitis. One entry per CDR3 protein results from TCRdb running MiXCR on the 5' RACE reads. The sample contains 150,000 to 200,000 distinct CDR3 sequences, roughly 12% of which appear only once. The sample holds a few counts of this clonotype. V lost 3 bases, J lost 0 bases, and 9 bases lay in between. In germline, CDR1 is MDHEN, CDR2 SYDVKM. This CDR3 is built from 16 residues. The source of this sequence is a male donor with ankylosing spondylitis or in good health (not recorded which). Sequencing input: blood, either unsorted or a sorted T cell fraction (not recorded which). The rearrangement uses TRBV28 and TRBJ2-6; a weak D match, TRBD1 (6 bases). The CDR3 sequence: CASSLGTSSGANVLTF. CDR3 nucleotide sequence: TGTGCCAGCAGTTTGGGGACATCCTCTGGGGCCAACGTCCTGACTTTC. Looking up the rest from reference TRBV28 and TRBJ2-6 gives the full variable domain: DVKVTQSSRYLVKRTGEKVFLECVQDMDHENMFWYRQDPGLGLRLIYFSYDVKMKEKGDIPEGYSVSREKKERFSLILESASTNQTSMYLCASSLGTSSGANVLTFGAGSRLTVL.